What follows describes a single T cell receptor beta chain. This clonotype was counted many times. Its recognized antigen is unknown. Base qualities are missing; no much larger clone stands one base away. The data stem from a study of early T cells in non-severe SARS-CoV-2 infection (dated by TCRdb to the early 2020s). Regarding the research as a whole: TCR sequencing used bulk RNA from unsorted whole blood, so alpha and beta chains could not be paired. Overall study results and their limits: VDJdb matching was skewed toward anti-spike CD8 responses and likely underestimated virus-specific expansions, missing private and CD4 specificities.

The receptor library was made with 5' RACE. Sequencing took place on a NextSeq 500. The TCR library protocol attached unique molecular identifiers to individual cDNA molecules to correct for sequencing error and PCR bias. Sequencing covered both TCR alpha and beta chains, and within each sample the abundances of alpha and beta sequences were tightly co-correlated. Per the authors' processing: Decombinator V4 was used to perform V gene, J gene and CDR3 annotation of TCR sequences. TCRs were defined as expanded if a significant change between any two time points was detected under a Poisson model with p below 0.0001. TCR abundances were normalised to the total number of TCRs sequenced per sample and were expressed as counts per million. TRAV1-2 paired with TRAJ12, TRAJ20 or TRAJ33 defined MAIT TCRs, while TRAV10 paired with TRAJ18 defined iNKT TCRs. VDJdb, accessed on 1 November 2021, was searched for TCRs annotated for CMV, EBV and SARS-CoV-2, and TCRs annotated for more than one antigen were excluded. Using fastp trimming at Q25 and MiXCR clonotype assembly, TCRdb reanalyzed the public sequencing data and kept in-frame beta chains. Each record represents a unique CDR3 protein, reported with the most common genes and DNA among its rows. The V and J calls come from TCRdb's annotation, not from the publication. Here the sample has tens of thousands of distinct CDR3 sequences; less than 15% occur a single time. Around 3.8% of the sample lies in the top ten.

This was a case-control study nested in a cohort of healthcare workers in London, UK, who had nasopharyngeal swab PCR tests and blood samples taken every week. Healthcare workers were recruited between 23 and 31 March 2020, during the week of the UK lockdown, and were followed weekly for up to roughly 16 weeks. V and J lose 2 bases and 9 bases, and a span of 23 bases separates them. There are 17 amino acids in the CDR3, from cysteine to phenylalanine inclusive. Of all the DNA, just the CDR3 is kept, 51 bases in frame from base 1. The chain links TRBV12-3 or TRBV12-4 with TRBJ1-5; the D gene is not confidently resolved. Sequencing used whole blood. This TCR came from an adult who was a healthcare worker with PCR-confirmed SARS-CoV-2 infection or an uninfected control (not recorded which). CDR3 reads: CASSLISDGYPDRPQHF. The sequenced DNA: TGTGCCAGCAGTTTAATATCGGATGGTTACCCCGATCGGCCCCAGCATTTT.